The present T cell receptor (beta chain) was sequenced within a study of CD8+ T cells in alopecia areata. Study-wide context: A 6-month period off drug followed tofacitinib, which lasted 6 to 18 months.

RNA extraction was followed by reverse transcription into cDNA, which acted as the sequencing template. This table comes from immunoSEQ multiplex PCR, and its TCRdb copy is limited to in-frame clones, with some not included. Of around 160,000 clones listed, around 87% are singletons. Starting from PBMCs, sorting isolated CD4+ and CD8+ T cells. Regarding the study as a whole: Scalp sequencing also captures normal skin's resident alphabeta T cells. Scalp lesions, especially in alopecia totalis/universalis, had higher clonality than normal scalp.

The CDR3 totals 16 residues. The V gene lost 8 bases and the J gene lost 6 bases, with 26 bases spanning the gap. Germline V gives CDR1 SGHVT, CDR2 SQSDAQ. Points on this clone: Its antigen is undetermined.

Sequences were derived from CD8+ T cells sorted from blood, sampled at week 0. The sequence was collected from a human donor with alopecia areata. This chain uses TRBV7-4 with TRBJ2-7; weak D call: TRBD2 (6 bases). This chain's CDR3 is CASFPPQSGPSSEQYF. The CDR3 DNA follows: TGTGCCAGCTTCCCCCCTCAAAGCGGGCCTTCGAGCGAGCAGTACTTC. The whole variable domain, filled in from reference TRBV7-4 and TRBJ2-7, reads GAGVSQSPRYKVAKRGRDVALRCDSISGHVTLYWYRQTLGQGSEVLTYSQSDAQRDKSGRPSGRFSAERPERSVSTLKIQRTEQGDSAVYLCASFPPQSGPSSEQYFGPGTRLTVT.